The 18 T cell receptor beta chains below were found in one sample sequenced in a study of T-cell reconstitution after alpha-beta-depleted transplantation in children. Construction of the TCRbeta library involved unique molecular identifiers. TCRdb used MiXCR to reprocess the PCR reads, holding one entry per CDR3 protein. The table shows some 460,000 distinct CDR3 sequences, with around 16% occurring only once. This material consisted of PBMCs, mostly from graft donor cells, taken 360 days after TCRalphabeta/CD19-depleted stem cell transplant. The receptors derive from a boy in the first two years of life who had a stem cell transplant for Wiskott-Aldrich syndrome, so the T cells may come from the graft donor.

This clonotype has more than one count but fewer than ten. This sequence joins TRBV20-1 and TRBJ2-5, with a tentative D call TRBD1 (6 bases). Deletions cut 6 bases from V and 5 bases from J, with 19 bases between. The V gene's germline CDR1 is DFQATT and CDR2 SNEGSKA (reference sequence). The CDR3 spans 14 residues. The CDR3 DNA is TGCAGTGCCCCGCGGACAGCCCGCTCGGAGACCCAGTACTTC. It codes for CSAPRTARSETQYF.

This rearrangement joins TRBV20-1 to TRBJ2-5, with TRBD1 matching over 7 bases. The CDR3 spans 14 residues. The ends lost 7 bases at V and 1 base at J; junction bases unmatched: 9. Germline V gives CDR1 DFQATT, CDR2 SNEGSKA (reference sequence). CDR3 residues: CSVSPGQSQETQYF. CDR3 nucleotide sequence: TGCAGTGTTTCTCCGGGACAGTCCCAAGAGACCCAGTACTTC.

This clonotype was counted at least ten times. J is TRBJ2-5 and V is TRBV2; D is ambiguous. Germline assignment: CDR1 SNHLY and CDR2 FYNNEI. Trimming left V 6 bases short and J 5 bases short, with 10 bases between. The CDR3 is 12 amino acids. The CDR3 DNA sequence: TGTGCCAGCAGAAATCCTGGGGAGACCCAGTACTTC. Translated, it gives CASRNPGETQYF.

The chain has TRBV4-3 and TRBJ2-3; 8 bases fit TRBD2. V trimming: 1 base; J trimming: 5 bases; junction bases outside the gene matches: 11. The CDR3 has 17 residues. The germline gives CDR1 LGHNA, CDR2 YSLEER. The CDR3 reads CASSQGGSGSWIDTQYF. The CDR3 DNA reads TGCGCCAGCAGCCAAGGGGGGAGCGGGAGTTGGATAGATACGCAGTATTTT.

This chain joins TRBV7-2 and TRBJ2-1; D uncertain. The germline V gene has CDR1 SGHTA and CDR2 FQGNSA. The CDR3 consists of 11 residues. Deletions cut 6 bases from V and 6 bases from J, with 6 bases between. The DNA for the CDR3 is TGTGCCAGCAGAGTAGGCAATGAGCAGTTCTTC. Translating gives CASRVGNEQFF.

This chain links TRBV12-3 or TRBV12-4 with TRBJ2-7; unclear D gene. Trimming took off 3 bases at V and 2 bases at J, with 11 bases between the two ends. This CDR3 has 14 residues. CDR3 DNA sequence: TGTGCCAGCAGTTTTGGTGTCAGCACCTACGAGCAGTACTTC. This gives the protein CASSFGVSTYEQYF.

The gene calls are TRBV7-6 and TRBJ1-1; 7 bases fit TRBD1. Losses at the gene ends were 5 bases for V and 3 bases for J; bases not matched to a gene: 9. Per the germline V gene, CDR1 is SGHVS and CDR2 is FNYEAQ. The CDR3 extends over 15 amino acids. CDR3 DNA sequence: TGTGCCAGCAGCCAGATACAGGGGAGGTACACTGAAGCTTTCTTT. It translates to CASSQIQGRYTEAFF.

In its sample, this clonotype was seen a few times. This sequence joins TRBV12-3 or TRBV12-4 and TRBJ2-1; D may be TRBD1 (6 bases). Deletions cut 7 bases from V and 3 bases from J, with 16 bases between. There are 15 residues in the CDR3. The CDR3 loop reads CASTWDTGYYNEQFF. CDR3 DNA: TGTGCCAGCACTTGGGACACGGGGTACTACAATGAGCAGTTCTTC.

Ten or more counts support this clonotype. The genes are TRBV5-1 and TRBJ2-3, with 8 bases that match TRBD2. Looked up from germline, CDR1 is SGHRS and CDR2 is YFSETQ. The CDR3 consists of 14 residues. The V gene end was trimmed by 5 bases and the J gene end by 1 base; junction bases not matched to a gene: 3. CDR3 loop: CASRLAVGTDTQYF. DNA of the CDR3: TGCGCCAGCAGACTAGCGGTTGGCACAGATACGCAGTATTTT.

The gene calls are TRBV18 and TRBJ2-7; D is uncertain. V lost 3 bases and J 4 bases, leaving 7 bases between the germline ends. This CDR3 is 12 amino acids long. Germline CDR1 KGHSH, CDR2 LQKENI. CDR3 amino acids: CASSPVSYEQYF. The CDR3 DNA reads TGTGCCAGCTCACCGGTGTCATACGAGCAGTACTTC.

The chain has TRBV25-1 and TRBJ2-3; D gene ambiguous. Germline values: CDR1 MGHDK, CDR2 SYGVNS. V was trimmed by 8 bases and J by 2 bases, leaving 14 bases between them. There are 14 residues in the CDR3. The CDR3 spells CASLFRVYTDTQYF. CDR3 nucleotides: TGTGCCAGCCTGTTTAGGGTTTACACAGATACGCAGTATTTT.

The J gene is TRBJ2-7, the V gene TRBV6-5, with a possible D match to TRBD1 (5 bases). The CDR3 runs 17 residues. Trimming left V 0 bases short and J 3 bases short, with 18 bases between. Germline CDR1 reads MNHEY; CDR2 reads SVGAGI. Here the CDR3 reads CASSYSRLTVPGYEQYF. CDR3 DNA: TGTGCCAGCAGTTACTCACGCTTGACAGTGCCGGGCTACGAGCAGTACTTC.

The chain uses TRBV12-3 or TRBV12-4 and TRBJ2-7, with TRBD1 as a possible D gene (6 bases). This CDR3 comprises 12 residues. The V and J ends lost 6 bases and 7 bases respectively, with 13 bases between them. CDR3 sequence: CASSVGAEEQYF. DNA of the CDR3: TGTGCCAGCAGCGTGGGGGCGGAGGAGCAGTACTTC.

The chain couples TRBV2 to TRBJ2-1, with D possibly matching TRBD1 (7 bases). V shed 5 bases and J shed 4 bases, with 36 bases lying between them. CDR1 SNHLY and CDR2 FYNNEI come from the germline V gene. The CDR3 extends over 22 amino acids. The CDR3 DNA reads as TGTGCCAGCAGTTACACGCCTTCAGGGGGGCGAACTTCCCCACATACATACAATGAGCAGTTCTTC. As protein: CASSYTPSGGRTSPHTYNEQFF. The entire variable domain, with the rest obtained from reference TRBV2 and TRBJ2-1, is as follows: EPEVTQTPSHQVTQMGQEVILRCVPISNHLYFYWYRQILGQKVEFLVSFYNNEISEKSEIFDDQFSVERPDGSNFTLKIRSTKLEDSAMYFCASSYTPSGGRTSPHTYNEQFFGPGTRLTVL.

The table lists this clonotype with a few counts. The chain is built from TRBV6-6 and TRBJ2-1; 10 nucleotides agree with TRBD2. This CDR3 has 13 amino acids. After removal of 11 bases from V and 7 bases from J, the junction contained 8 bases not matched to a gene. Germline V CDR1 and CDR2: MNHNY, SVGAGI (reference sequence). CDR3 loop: CAVGLADSNEQFF. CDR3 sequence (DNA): TGTGCCGTTGGACTAGCGGATTCAAATGAGCAGTTCTTC.

CDR3: CASSLESHNEQFF. The CDR3 bases are TGCGCCAGCAGCTTGGAATCTCACAATGAGCAGTTCTTC. The chain is built from TRBV5-1 and TRBJ2-1; D unclear. In germline, CDR1 is SGHRS, CDR2 YFSETQ. V was pared by 0 bases and J by 5 bases, with 6 bases between. The CDR3 runs to 13 residues.

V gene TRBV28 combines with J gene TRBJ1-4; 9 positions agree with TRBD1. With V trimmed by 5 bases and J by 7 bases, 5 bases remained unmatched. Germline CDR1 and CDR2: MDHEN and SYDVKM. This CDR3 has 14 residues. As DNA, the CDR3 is TGTGCCAGCAGTCGACCGGGACAGGGTGAAAAACTGTTTTTT. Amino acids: CASSRPGQGEKLFF.

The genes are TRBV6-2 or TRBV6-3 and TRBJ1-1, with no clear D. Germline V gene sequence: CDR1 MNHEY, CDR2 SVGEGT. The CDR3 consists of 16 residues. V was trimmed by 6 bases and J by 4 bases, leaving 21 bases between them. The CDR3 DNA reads TGTGCCAGCAGGCTACGGGTTTCCGCCCCGCGCACTGAAGCTTTCTTT. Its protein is CASRLRVSAPRTEAFF.